These 14 T cell receptor beta chains share one sample of origin, sequenced in a study of T-cell reconstitution after alpha-beta-depleted transplantation in children. The TCRbeta library was prepared with unique molecular identifiers. TCRdb redid the calling of the PCR reads with MiXCR, one entry per CDR3 protein. The table lists fewer than 150,000 distinct CDR3 sequences, roughly 23% of them singletons. The specimen comprised PBMCs, mostly from graft donor cells, sampled 180 days after TCRalphabeta/CD19-depleted stem cell transplant. Source of these receptors: a male patient between 2 and 10 years old who had a stem cell transplant for chronic granulomatous disease, so the T cells may come from the graft donor.

About this clonotype: One end of the junction fails to match germline, which may point to a read error. The rearrangement uses TRBV20-1 and TRBJ2-7; 9 bases fit TRBD2. The CDR3 totals 16 residues. Germline V gene lookup returns CDR1 DFQATT and CDR2 SNEGSKA (reference sequence). The CDR3 bases are TGCTGTGCTAGAGGTCTAAGGCTAGCGGGGAATGACGAGCAGTACTTC. Amino acids: CCARGLRLAGNDEQYF.

J is TRBJ2-5 and V is TRBV27, with 8 bases identical to TRBD1. CDR3 length: 20 residues. Per the germline V gene, CDR1 is MNHEY and CDR2 is SMNVEV (reference sequence). Unmatched junction bases numbered 22, after V lost 6 bases and J lost 1 base. The CDR3: CASSNKPPGTGWLGQETQYF. Written as DNA, the CDR3 is TGTGCCAGCAGCAACAAGCCCCCCGGGACAGGTTGGTTAGGCCAAGAGACCCAGTACTTC.

The genes are TRBV5-1 and TRBJ2-1; 11 bases fit TRBD2. The germline gives CDR1 SGHRS, CDR2 YFSETQ. J lost 8 bases, V lost 0 bases, and 4 bases had no gene match. The CDR3 has 15 residues. The CDR3 DNA reads as TGCGCCAGCAGCTTGGGACTAGCGGGGCGCGATGAGCAGTTCTTC. This gives the protein CASSLGLAGRDEQFF.

The V gene is TRBV7-9, the J gene TRBJ1-4; D ambiguous. This CDR3 region has 12 residues. Germline CDR1 is SEHNR and CDR2 is FQNEAQ (reference sequence). The V end was cut by 5 bases, the J end by 8 bases, with 9 bases between. The CDR3 region is CASSKTGEKLFF. The CDR3 DNA sequence: TGTGCCAGCAGCAAAACGGGGGAAAAACTGTTTTTT.

V and J are TRBV5-1 and TRBJ2-1; 10 bases agree with TRBD2. Germline-derived CDR1 and CDR2 are SGHRS and YFSETQ. The CDR3 consists of 15 residues. The V and J ends lost 0 bases and 7 bases, in that order; junction bases with no gene match: 4. The DNA for the CDR3 is TGCGCCAGCAGCTTGGGGGGGACTAGCGCGAATGAGCAGTTCTTC. This translates into CASSLGGTSANEQFF.

The chain combines TRBV6-2 or TRBV6-3 with TRBJ2-1, with 15 bases aligning to TRBD2. The trim removed 7 bases at V and 7 bases at J, leaving 11 bases unmatched. This CDR3 region has 17 residues. The germline gives CDR1 MNHEY, CDR2 SVGEGT. This CDR3 is CASNEHGLAGGGNEQFF. CDR3 coding DNA: TGTGCCAGCAACGAGCATGGACTAGCGGGAGGGGGTAATGAGCAGTTCTTC.

This clonotype came up many times. This rearrangement joins TRBV6-5 to TRBJ1-4; no firm D call. CDR1 is MNHEY, CDR2 SVGAGI, per germline. CDR3 length: 16 residues. Trimming took 2 bases from V and 8 from J, leaving 18 bases between them. DNA for the CDR3: TGTGCCAGCAGTTACCCAACCGGCCTCACCGCGGAAAAACTGTTTTTT. It is translated as CASSYPTGLTAEKLFF.

In its sample, this clonotype was seen many times. The chain joins TRBV29-1 to TRBJ2-7; D may be TRBD1 or TRBD2 (6 bases each). Trimming shortened V by 4 bases and J by 3 bases, and 19 bases separated the two germline ends. The CDR3 contains 15 residues. Germline lookup yields CDR1 SQVTM and CDR2 ANQGSEA. The CDR3 reads CSVGRQVAGHYEQYF. The DNA of the CDR3 is TGCAGCGTTGGACGACAGGTCGCGGGGCACTACGAGCAGTACTTC.

This rearrangement joins TRBV7-3 to TRBJ2-1; 9 bases are shared with TRBD2. Per germline, CDR1 SGHTA and CDR2 FQGTGA. This CDR3 has 15 residues. The trim removed 1 base at V and 6 bases at J, leaving 4 bases unmatched. CDR3 residues: CASSLMRGGGNEQFF. DNA of the CDR3: TGTGCCAGCAGCTTAATGCGGGGGGGCGGCAATGAGCAGTTCTTC. Full variable domain (remainder filled in from reference TRBV7-3 and TRBJ2-1): GAGVSQTPSNKVTEKGKYVELRCDPISGHTALYWYRQSLGQGPEFLIYFQGTGAADDSGLPNDRFFAVRPEGSVSTLKIQRTERGDSAVYLCASSLMRGGGNEQFFGPGTRLTVL.

This clonotype has just a few counts. The chain is built from TRBV6-1 and TRBJ2-3; the D is unclear. CDR1 is MNHNS, CDR2 SASEGT, per germline. V was cut by 6 bases and J by 0 bases, with 13 bases left in between. The CDR3 totals 15 residues. The CDR3 nucleotides read TGTGCCAGCAGACCCGCCCTGACTAGCACAGATACGCAGTATTTT. Amino acid sequence: CASRPALTSTDTQYF.

The J gene is TRBJ2-5, the V gene TRBV9, with 12 positions matching TRBD2. J was trimmed by 4 bases and V by 1 base; bases with no gene match: 5. This CDR3 region has 16 residues. CDR1 SGDLS and CDR2 YYNGEE come from the germline V gene. This CDR3 reads CASSVRTSGVGETQYF. CDR3 DNA: TGTGCCAGCAGCGTACGGACTAGCGGGGTCGGAGAGACCCAGTACTTC.

This clonotype was found many times. The chain employs TRBV28 and TRBJ1-5; unclear D gene. This CDR3 is 14 amino acids long. Germline-derived CDR1 and CDR2 are MDHEN and SYDVKM. V lost 2 bases and J 5 bases, leaving 10 bases between the germline ends. The CDR3 loop reads CASSLRRLHQPQHF. The CDR3 region has the DNA TGTGCCAGCAGTTTAAGGAGATTGCATCAGCCCCAGCATTTT.

This clonotype was found a few times. This chain joins TRBV27 and TRBJ2-5; D unclear. The V and J ends lost 6 bases and 1 base respectively, with 12 bases between them. This CDR3 has 14 amino acids. Germline V CDR1 and CDR2: MNHEY, SMNVEV (reference sequence). CDR3 DNA: TGTGCCAGCAGCCCGATGTGGGTCCAAGAGACCCAGTACTTC. Translation: CASSPMWVQETQYF.

There are a few counts of this clonotype. The chain combines TRBV6-1 with TRBJ1-2, with 7 bases lining up with TRBD1. Germline CDR1 reads MNHNS; CDR2 reads SASEGT. This CDR3 contains 13 residues. The ends lost 5 bases at V and 4 bases at J; junction bases unmatched: 4. The CDR3 protein is CASSTTGFYGYTF. CDR3 in DNA: TGTGCCAGCAGTACGACAGGGTTCTATGGCTACACCTTC.